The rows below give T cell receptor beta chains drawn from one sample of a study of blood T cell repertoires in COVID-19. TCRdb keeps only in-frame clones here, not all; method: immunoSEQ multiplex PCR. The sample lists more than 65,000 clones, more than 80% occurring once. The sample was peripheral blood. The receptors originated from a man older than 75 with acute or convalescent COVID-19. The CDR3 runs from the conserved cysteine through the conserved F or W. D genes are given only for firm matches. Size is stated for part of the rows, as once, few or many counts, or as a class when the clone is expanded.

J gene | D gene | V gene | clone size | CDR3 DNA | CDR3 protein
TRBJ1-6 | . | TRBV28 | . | TGTGCCAGCAGTACCCCAGGGTATAATTCACCCCTCCACTTT | CASSTPGYNSPLHF
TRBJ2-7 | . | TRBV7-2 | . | TGTGCCAGCAGCTTAGGGCAGATCTACGAGCAGTACTTC | CASSLGQIYEQYF
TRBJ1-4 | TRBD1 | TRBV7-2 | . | TGTGCCAGCAGCCCACAGGGGGGTTTTCGTCTGTTTTTT | CASSPQGGFRLFF
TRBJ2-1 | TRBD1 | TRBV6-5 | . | TGTGCCAGCAGTTACTCTGGGACAGGGGTAACGGGTGAGCAGTTCTTC | CASSYSGTGVTGEQFF
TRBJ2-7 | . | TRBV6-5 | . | TGTGCCACCTCAAGGGGGAGCTCCTACGAGCAGTACTTC | CATSRGSSYEQYF
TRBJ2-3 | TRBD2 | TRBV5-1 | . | TGCGCCAGCAGCTTCCCACTAGCGGGGCCGGGGAATACGCAGTATTTT | CASSFPLAGPGNTQYF
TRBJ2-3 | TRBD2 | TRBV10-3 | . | TGTGCCATCAGTGGGGCGGGGGGAACCGCAGATACGCAGTATTTT | CAISGAGGTADTQYF
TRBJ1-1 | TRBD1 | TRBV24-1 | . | TGTGCCACCAGTGATTCCGGGACAGGGGGAACTGAAGCTTTCTTT | CATSDSGTGGTEAFF
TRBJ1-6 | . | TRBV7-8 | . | TGTGCCAGCAGCTTAGACAGTGGGAATTCACCCCTCCACTTT | CASSLDSGNSPLHF
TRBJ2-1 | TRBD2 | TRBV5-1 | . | TGCGCCAGCAGCTTGGGCGGACTAGCGGGATACAATGAGCAGTTCTTC | CASSLGGLAGYNEQFF
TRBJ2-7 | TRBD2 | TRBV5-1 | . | TGCGCCAGCAGCGCCGACCTTAGCGGGGGGGTCAACGAGCAGTACTTC | CASSADLSGGVNEQYF
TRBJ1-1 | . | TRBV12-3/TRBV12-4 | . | TGTGCCAGCAATACGAATACAGGAACTGAAGCTTTCTTT | CASNTNTGTEAFF
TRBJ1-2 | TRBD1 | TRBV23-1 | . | TGCGCCAGCAGTCAAGGGACAGGTAAAACCTATGGCTACACCTTC | CASSQGTGKTYGYTF
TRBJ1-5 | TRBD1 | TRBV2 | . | TGTGCCAGCAGCCCGGGACAGCCGAATCAGCCCCAGCATTTT | CASSPGQPNQPQHF
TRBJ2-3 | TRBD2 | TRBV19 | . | TGTGCCAGTGGGGGGGGACTAGCGACAGATACGCAGTATTTT | CASGGGLATDTQYF
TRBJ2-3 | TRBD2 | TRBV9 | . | TGTGCCAGCAGCCCAGGACTAGCGAGCACAGATACGCAGTATTTT | CASSPGLASTDTQYF
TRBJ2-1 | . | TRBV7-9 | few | TGTGCCAGCAGCTCCCCGGTCCGAGCAGGTGAGCAGTTCTTC | CASSSPVRAGEQFF
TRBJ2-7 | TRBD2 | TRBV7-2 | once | TGTGCCAGCAGCTTGCCACTAGCGGGCGTCTACGAGCAGTACTTC | CASSLPLAGVYEQYF
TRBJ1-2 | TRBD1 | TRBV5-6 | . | TGTGCCAGCAGCATAAAACCGGGACAGGGGATGGGCGGCTACACCTTC | CASSIKPGQGMGGYTF
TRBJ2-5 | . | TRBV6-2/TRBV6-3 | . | TGTGCCAGCAGTTACTCCCCGTCAGAGACCCAGTACTTC | CASSYSPSETQYF
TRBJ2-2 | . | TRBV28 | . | TGTGCCAGCAGTCGGACACAGGGGAACACCGGGGAGCTGTTTTTT | CASSRTQGNTGELFF
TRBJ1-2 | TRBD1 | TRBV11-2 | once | TGTGCCAGCAGCTTTGACAGGGGTTATGGCTACACCTTC | CASSFDRGYGYTF
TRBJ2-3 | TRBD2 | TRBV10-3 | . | TGTGCCATCAGTGCCCCTGAGGCGGGGGGGCCAGATACGCAGTATTTT | CAISAPEAGGPDTQYF
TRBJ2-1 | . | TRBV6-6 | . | TGTGCCAGCAGTTCTCGGGGGGCGCGCTCCTACAATGAGCAGTTCTTC | CASSSRGARSYNEQFF
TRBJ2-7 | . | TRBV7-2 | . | TGTGCCAGCAGCTTACTAGGCTACGAGCAGTACTTC | CASSLLGYEQYF
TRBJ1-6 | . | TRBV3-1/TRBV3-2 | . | TGTGCCAGCAGCCAAGATGTCGGAGGGAACTCACCCCTCCACTTT | CASSQDVGGNSPLHF
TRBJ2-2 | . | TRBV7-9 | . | TGTGCCAGCAGCTTAGGTAGGGGGGGCGCGGGCACCGGGGAGCTGTTTTTT | CASSLGRGGAGTGELFF
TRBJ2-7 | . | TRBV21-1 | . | . | CASSKVGVAGGAREQYF
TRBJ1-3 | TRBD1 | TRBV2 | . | TGTGCCAGCAGCCGCGACAGGGCTGGAAACACCATATATTTT | CASSRDRAGNTIYF
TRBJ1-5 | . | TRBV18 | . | TGTGCCAGCTCGAAGGGGGGGCAAGTAGGTCAGCCCCAGCATTTT | CASSKGGQVGQPQHF
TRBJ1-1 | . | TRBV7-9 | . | TGTGCCAGCAGCTTAGAGCAGGGCTGGGCTTTCTTT | CASSLEQGWAFF
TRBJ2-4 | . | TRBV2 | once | TGTGCCAGCAGTGACCCTAGACCGGTAGCCAAGTACTTC | CASSDPRPVAKYF
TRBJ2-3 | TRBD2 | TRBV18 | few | TGTGCCAGCTCACCCGGACTAGCGATGACAGATACGCAGTATTTT | CASSPGLAMTDTQYF
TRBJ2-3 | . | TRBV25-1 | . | TGTGCCAGCAGTGCCCTATCGGAGAGCACAGATACGCAGTATTTT | CASSALSESTDTQYF
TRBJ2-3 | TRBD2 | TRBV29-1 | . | TGCAGCGTTGAGTCAGGTCGGGCTAGCGGGAGGCATCTCACAGATACGCAGTATTTT | CSVESGRASGRHLTDTQYF
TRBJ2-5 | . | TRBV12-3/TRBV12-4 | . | TGTGCCAGCAGCCTAGGCGAGACCCAGTACTTC | CASSLGETQYF
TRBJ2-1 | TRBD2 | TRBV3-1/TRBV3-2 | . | TGTGCCAGCAGCCTTAGCGGGGGGGCGTCGAGGGAGCAGTTCTTC | CASSLSGGASREQFF
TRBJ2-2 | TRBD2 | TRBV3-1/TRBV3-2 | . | TGTGCCAGCAGCCACCCTCTCGGGAGGCTAGCGGGGGGAAACACCGGGGAGCTGTTTTTT | CASSHPLGRLAGGNTGELFF
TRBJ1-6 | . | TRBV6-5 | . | TGTGCCAGCAGTTACATAGAGGGACCCCTCCACTTT | CASSYIEGPLHF
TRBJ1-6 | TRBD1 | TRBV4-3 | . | TGCGCCAGCAGCCCAAGCCCGACAGGGGGAAATAATTCACCCCTCCACTTT | CASSPSPTGGNNSPLHF
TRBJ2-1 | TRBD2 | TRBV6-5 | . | TGTGCCAGCACCGGGGGGGGGTACAATGAGCAGTTCTTC | CASTGGGYNEQFF
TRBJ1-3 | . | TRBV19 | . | TGTGCCAGTACCCTTGGGGAGCGAAACACCATATATTTT | CASTLGERNTIYF
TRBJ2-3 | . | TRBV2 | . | TGTGCCAGCAGTGAACTTCTAGCTAGCACAGATACGCAGTATTTT | CASSELLASTDTQYF
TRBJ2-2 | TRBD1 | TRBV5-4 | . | TGTGCCAGCAGCCGATTTGCGGACAGGGGAGGGACCGGGGAGCTGTTTTTT | CASSRFADRGGTGELFF
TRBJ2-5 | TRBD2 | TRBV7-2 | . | TGTGCCAGCAGCATGGGGTCTAGCGGGGAGACCCAGTACTTC | CASSMGSSGETQYF
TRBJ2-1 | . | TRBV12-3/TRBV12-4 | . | TGTGCCAGCAGTTTGATGAGGGCACAGTTCTTC | CASSLMRAQFF
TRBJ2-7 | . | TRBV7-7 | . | TGTGCCAGCAGCCCAGGGGTCCAGAACTACGAGCAGTACTTC | CASSPGVQNYEQYF
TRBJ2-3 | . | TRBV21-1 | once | TGTGCCAGCAGCAAGCTTCGGGGGTCGTCTAGCACAGATACGCAGTATTTT | CASSKLRGSSSTDTQYF
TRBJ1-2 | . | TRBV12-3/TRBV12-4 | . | TGTGCCAGCAGTACAGGGCACTATGGCTACACCTTC | CASSTGHYGYTF
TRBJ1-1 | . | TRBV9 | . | TGTGCCAGCAGCGTGGACATGGGCACTGAAGCTTTCTTT | CASSVDMGTEAFF
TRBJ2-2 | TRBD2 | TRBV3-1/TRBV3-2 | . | TGTGCCAGCAGCCCAGAAACTACTAGCGGGATTCCCGGGGAGCTGTTTTTT | CASSPETTSGIPGELFF
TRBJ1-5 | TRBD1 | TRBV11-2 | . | TGTGCCAGCAGCTTACAGGGGGCCCAGGGCAATCAGCCCCAGCATTTT | CASSLQGAQGNQPQHF
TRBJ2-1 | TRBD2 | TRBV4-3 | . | TGCGCCAGCAGCCAAGAGACTAGCGGGAGGTCCTATGAGCAGTTCTTC | CASSQETSGRSYEQFF
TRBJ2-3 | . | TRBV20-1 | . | TGCAGTGCTAGAGACGGTTATACGCAGTATTTT | CSARDGYTQYF
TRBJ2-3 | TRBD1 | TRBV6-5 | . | TGTGCCAGCCGGGACAGCAACACAGATACGCAGTATTTT | CASRDSNTDTQYF
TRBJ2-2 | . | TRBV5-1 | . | TGCGCCAGCAGCAGAGGGTTATCGCCACGGCTCGGGGAGCTGTTTTTT | CASSRGLSPRLGELFF
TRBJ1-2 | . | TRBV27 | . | TGTGCCAGCAGTCCCGGGAGGACTTTCGGGGGCTATGGCTACACCTTC | CASSPGRTFGGYGYTF
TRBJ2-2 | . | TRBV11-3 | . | TGTGCCAGCAGCCCTCGGACTGAAAACACCGGGGAGCTGTTTTTT | CASSPRTENTGELFF
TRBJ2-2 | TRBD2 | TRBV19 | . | TGTGCCAGTAGCACCGGGACTAGCAGGGACACCGGGGAGCTGTTTTTT | CASSTGTSRDTGELFF